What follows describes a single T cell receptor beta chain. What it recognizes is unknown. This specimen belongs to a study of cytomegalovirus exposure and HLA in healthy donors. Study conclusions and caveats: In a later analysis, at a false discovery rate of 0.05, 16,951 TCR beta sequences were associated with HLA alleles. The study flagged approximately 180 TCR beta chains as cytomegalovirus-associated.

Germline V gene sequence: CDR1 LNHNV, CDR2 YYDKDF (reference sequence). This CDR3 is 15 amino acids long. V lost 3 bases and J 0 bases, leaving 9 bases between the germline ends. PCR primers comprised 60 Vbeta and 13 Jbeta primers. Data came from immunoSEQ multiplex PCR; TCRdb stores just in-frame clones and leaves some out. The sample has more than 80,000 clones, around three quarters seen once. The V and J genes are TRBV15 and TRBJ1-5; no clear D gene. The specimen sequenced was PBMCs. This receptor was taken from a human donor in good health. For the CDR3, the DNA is TGTGCCACCAGCAGGGGTGGAGTTAGCAATCAGCCCCAGCATTTT. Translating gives CATSRGGVSNQPQHF.